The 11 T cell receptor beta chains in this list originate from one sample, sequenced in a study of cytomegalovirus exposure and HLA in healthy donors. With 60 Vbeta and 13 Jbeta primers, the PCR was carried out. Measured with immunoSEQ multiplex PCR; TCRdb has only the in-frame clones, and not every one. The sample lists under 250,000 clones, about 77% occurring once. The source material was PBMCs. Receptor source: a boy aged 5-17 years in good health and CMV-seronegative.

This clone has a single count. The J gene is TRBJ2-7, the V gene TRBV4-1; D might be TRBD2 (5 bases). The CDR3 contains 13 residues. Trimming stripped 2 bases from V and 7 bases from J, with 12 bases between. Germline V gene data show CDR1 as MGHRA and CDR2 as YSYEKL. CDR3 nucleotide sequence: TGCGCCAGCAGCCAAAGAGCGGCGTGGGAGCAGTACTTC. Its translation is CASSQRAAWEQYF.

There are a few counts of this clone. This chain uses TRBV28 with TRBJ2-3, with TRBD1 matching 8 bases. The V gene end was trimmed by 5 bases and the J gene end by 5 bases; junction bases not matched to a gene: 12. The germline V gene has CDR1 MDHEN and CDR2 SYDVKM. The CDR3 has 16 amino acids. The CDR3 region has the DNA TGTGCCAGCAGTAACCTCTGGGGACAGGAGGTAGATACGCAGTATTTT. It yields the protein CASSNLWGQEVDTQYF.

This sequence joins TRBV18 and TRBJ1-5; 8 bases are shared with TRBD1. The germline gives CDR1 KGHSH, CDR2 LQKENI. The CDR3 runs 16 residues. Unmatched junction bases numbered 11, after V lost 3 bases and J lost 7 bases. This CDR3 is CASSPLGDRGGQPQHF. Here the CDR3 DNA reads TGTGCCAGCTCACCCCTAGGAGACAGGGGAGGGCAGCCCCAGCATTTT.

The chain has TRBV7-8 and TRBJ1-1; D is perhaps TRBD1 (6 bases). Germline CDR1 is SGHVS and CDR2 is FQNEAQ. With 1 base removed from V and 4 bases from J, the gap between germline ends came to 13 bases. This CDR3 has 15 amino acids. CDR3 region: CASSLEGGEGTEAFF. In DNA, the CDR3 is TGTGCCAGCAGCTTAGAGGGGGGGGAGGGCACTGAAGCTTTCTTT.

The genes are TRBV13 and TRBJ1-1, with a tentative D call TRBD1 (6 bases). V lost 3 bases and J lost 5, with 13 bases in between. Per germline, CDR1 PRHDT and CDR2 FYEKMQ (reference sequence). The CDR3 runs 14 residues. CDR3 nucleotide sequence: TGTGCCAGCAGCTTCCAGGGGATCGGGACTGAAGCTTTCTTT. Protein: CASSFQGIGTEAFF.

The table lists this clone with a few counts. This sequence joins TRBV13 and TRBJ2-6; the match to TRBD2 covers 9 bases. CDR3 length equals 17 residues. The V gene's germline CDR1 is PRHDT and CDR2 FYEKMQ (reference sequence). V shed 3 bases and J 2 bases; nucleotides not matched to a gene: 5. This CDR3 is CASSFTSGSTGANVLTF. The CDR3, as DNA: TGTGCCAGCAGCTTTACTAGCGGGTCTACTGGGGCCAACGTCCTGACTTTC.

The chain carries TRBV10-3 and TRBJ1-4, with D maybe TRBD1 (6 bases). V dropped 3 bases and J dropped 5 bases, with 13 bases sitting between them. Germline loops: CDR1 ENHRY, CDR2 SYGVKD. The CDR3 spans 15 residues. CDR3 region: CAISERGGQNEKLFF. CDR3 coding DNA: TGTGCCATCAGTGAAAGAGGGGGTCAGAATGAAAAACTGTTTTTT.

This CDR3 is CASSQDRGGIKLFF. CDR3 coding DNA: TGTGCCAGCAGCCAGGACAGGGGAGGGATAAAACTGTTTTTT. This chain links TRBV6-5 with TRBJ1-4, with 9 bases fitting TRBD1. The CDR3 totals 14 residues. Germline CDR1 is MNHEY and CDR2 is SVGAGI. V lost 6 bases and J lost 10; bases outside the gene matches: 9.

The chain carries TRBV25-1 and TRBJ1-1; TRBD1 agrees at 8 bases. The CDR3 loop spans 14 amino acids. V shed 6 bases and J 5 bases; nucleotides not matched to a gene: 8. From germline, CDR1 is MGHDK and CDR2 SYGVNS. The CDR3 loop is CASRGTGISTEAFF. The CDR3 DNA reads TGTGCCAGCAGAGGGACAGGAATTAGTACTGAAGCTTTCTTT.

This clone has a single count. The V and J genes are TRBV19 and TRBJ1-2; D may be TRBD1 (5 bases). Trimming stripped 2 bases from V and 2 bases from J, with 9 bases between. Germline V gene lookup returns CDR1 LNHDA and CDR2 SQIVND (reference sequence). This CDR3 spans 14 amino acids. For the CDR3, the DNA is TGTGCCAGTAGTATAATAACAGGCAACTATGGCTACACCTTC. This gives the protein CASSIITGNYGYTF.

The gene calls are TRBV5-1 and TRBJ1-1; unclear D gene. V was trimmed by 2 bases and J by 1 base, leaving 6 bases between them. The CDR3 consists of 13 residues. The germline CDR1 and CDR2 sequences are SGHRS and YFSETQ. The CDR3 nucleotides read TGCGCCAGCAGCTTACAGACGAACACTGAAGCTTTCTTT. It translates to CASSLQTNTEAFF.